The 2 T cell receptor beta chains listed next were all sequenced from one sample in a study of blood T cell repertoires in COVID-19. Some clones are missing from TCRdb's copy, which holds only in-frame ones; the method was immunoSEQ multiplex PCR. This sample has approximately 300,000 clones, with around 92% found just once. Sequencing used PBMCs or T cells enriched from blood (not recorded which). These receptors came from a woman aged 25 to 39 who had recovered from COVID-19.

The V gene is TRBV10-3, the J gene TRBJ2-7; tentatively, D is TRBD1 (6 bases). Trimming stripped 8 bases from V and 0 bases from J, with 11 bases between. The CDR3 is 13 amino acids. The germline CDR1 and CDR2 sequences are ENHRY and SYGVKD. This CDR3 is CAIQGTYSYEQYF. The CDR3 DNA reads TGTGCCATCCAGGGGACGTACTCCTACGAGCAGTACTTC.

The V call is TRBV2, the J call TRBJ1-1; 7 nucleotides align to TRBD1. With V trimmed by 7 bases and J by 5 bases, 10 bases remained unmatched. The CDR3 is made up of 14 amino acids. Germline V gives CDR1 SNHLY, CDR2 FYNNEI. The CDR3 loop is CASMGVPGQTEAFF. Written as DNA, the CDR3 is TGTGCCAGCATGGGAGTGCCGGGACAGACTGAAGCTTTCTTT.